This record covers a single T cell receptor (beta chain). Produced via immunoSEQ multiplex PCR; TCRdb's table is partial and in-frame only. The sample includes 300,000 to 400,000 clones, 80% to 90% of them seen just once. The source of the sample is a study of blood T cell repertoires in COVID-19. Clinical history reported by participants formed the basis on which cohorts were assigned. This CDR3 region has 17 residues. Germline CDR1 and CDR2: MRHNA and SNTAGT. V dropped 0 bases and J dropped 5 bases, with 19 bases sitting between them. The chain couples TRBV6-4 to TRBJ1-2, with a tentative D call TRBD1 (5 bases). Sequencing was performed on PBMCs or T cells enriched from blood (not recorded which). This receptor was identified in a woman in her thirties or forties with acute COVID-19. The DNA of the CDR3 is TGTGCCAGCAGTGACTCGAATTTTCCAGGGAGGGGATATGGCTACACCTTC. Its protein product is CASSDSNFPGRGYGYTF.